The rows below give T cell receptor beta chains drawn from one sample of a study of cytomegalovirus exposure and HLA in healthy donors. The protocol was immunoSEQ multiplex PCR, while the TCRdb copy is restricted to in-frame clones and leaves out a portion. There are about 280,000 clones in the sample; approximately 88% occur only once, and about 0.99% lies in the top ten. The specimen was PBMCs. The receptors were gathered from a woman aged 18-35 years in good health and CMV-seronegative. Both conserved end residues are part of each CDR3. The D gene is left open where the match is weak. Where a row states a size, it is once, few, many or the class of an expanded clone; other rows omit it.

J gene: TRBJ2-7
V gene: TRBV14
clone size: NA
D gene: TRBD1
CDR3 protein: CASSQGLDRYYEQYF
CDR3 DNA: TGTGCCAGCAGCCAAGGGTTGGACAGGTACTACGAGCAGTACTTC

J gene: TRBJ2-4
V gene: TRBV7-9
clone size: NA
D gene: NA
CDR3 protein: CASSRTGSLYF
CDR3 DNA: TGTGCCAGCAGTCGTACAGGGTCCCTGTACTTC

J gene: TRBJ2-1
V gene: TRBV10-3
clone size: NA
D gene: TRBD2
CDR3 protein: CAISERYGRSSYNEQFF
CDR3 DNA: TGTGCCATCAGTGAACGATACGGGAGGTCCTCCTACAATGAGCAGTTCTTC

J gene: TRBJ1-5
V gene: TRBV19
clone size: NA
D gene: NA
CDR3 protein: CASSIGWSYQPQHF
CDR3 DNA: TGTGCCAGTAGTATCGGGTGGTCATATCAGCCCCAGCATTTT

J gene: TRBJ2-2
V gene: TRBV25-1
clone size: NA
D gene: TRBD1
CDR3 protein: CASRRQGLNTGELFF
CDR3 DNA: TGTGCCAGCAGAAGACAGGGGTTGAACACCGGGGAGCTGTTTTTT

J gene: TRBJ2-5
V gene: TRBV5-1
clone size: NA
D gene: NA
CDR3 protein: CASRRAKETQYF
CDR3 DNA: TGCGCCAGCAGGAGGGCGAAAGAGACCCAGTACTTC

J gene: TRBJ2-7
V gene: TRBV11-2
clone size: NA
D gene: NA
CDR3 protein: CASRSEGVNEQYF
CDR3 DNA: TGTGCCAGCAGGTCAGAGGGGGTGAACGAGCAGTACTTC

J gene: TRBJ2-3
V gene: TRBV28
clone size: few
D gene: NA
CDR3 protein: CASSLQGSTDTQYF
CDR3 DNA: TGTGCCAGCAGTTTACAGGGGTCAACAGATACGCAGTATTTT

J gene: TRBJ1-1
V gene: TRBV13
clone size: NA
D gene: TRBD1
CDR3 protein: CASSSKPGGASEAFF
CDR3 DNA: TGTGCCAGCAGCTCAAAACCAGGGGGCGCGTCTGAAGCTTTCTTT

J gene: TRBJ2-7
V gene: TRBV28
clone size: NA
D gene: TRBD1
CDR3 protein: CASSGQDSYEQYF
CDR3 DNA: TGTGCCAGCAGCGGACAGGATAGCTACGAGCAGTACTTC

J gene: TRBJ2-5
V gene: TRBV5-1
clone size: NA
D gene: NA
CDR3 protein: CASSLAGSEGETQYF
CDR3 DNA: TGCGCCAGCAGCTTGGCCGGTTCGGAGGGGGAGACCCAGTACTTC

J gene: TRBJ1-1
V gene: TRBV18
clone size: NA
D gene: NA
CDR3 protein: CASSPMQGGEAFF
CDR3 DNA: TGTGCCAGCTCACCGATGCAGGGAGGTGAAGCTTTCTTT

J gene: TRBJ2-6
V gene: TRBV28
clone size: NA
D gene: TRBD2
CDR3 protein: CASSLGTSSGANVLTF
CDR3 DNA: TGTGCCAGCAGTCTCGGGACTAGCTCTGGGGCCAACGTCCTGACTTTC

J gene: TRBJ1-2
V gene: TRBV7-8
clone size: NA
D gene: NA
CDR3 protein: CASSLRSTYTDGYTF
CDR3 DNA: TGTGCCAGCAGCCTCCGGTCCACTTATACAGATGGCTACACCTTC

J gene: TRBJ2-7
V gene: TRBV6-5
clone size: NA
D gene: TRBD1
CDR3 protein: CASSETGTGGYEQYF
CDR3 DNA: TGTGCCAGCAGCGAAACCGGGACAGGGGGCTACGAGCAGTACTTC

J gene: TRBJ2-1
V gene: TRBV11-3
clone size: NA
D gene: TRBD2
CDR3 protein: CASSLDLASGDNEQFF
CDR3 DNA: TGTGCCAGCAGCTTAGATTTGGCTAGCGGCGACAATGAGCAGTTCTTC

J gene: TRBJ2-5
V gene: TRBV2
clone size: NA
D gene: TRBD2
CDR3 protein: CASSPGLAGALKVETQYF
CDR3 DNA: TGTGCCAGCAGTCCGGGACTAGCGGGAGCCTTAAAGGTAGAGACCCAGTACTTC

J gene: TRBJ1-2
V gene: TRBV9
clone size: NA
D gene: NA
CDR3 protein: CASSVGLQVRYGYTF
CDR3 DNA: TGTGCCAGCAGCGTAGGTCTTCAGGTCCGCTATGGCTACACCTTC

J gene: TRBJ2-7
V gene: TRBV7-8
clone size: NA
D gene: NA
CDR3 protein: CASSRAPGVRYEQYF
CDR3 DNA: TGTGCCAGCAGCCGAGCCCCGGGAGTCCGATACGAGCAGTACTTC

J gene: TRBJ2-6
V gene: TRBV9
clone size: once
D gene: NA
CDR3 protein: CASSQGLGRAAGANVLTF
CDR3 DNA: TGTGCCAGCAGCCAAGGTCTCGGCAGGGCGGCTGGGGCCAACGTCCTGACTTTC

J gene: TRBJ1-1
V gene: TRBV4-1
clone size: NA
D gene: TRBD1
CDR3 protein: CASTIQGVGNTEAFF
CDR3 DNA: TGCGCCAGCACCATCCAGGGGGTCGGGAACACTGAAGCTTTCTTT

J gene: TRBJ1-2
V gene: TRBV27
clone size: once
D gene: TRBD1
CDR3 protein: CASSLKGAGYTF
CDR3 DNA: TGTGCCAGCAGTTTAAAGGGGGCGGGCTACACCTTC

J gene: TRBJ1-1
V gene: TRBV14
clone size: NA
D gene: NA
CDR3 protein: CASRRDTEAFF
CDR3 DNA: TGTGCCAGCAGGAGGGACACTGAAGCTTTCTTT

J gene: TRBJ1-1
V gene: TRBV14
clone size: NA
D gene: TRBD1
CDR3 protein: CASSHRGSSRTEAFF
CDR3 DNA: TGTGCCAGCAGCCACAGGGGGAGCTCAAGAACTGAAGCTTTCTTT

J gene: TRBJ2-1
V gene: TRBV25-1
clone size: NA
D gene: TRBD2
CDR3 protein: CASSELGLGGVNEQFF
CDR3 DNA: TGTGCCAGCAGTGAACTTGGTCTGGGAGGGGTCAATGAGCAGTTCTTC

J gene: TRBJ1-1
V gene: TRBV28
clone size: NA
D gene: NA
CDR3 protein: CASSTGGRLNTEAFF
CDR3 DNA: TGTGCCAGCAGCACCGGAGGCAGACTTAACACTGAAGCTTTCTTT

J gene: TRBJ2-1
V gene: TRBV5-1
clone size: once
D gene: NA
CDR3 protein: CASSLGPGSYNEQFF
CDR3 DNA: TGCGCCAGCAGCTTGGGACCAGGATCCTACAATGAGCAGTTCTTC

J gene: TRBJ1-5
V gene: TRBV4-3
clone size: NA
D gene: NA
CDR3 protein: CASSQDGQGMRPQHF
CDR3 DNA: TGCGCCAGCAGCCAAGATGGGCAGGGGATGCGGCCCCAGCATTTT

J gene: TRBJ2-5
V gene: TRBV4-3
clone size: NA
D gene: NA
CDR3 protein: CASSAGLAGEETQYF
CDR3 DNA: TGCGCCAGCAGCGCAGGGCTCGCAGGGGAAGAGACCCAGTACTTC

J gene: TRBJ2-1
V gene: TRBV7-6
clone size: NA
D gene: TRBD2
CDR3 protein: CASSPSGNEQFF
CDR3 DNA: TGTGCCAGCAGCCCTAGCGGGAATGAGCAGTTCTTC

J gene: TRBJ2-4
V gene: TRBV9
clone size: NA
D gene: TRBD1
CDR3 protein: CASSDSAGRGHGGNIQYF
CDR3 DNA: TGTGCCAGCAGCGATTCCGCGGGCAGGGGGCACGGAGGAAACATTCAGTACTTC

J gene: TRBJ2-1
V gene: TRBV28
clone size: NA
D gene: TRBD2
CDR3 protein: CASTPRGATHNEQFF
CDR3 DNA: TGTGCCAGCACACCGCGGGGGGCCACTCACAATGAGCAGTTCTTC

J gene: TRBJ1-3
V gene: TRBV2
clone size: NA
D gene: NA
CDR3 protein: CASKAGAFSGNTIYF
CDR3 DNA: TGTGCCAGCAAGGCAGGGGCCTTCTCTGGAAACACCATATATTTT

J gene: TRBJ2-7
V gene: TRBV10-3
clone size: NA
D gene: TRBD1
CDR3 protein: CANGQGLDEQYF
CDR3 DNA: TGTGCCAACGGACAGGGCTTGGACGAGCAGTACTTC

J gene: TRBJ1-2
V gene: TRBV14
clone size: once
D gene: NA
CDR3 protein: CASSQDYGLSRNGYTF
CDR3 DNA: TGTGCCAGCAGCCAAGATTACGGACTCTCCCGAAATGGCTACACCTTC